The source of this T cell receptor beta chain is a study of T cells expressing NK-cell markers. Looking at the study overall: Seven donors tested HCMV-seropositive and one tested seronegative among the eight sequenced. Study results and limitations: These clonotypes additionally ranked first within the CD3+CD56-NKG2C+ fraction of a handful of donors.

To note about this clonotype: Its antigen remains unknown.

The CDR3 has 15 amino acids. The cDNA for TCR beta came from 5'RACE template switching with UMIs. TCRdb re-called the 5' RACE reads and shows each CDR3 protein once, DNA omitted. The sample data list a few hundred thousand distinct CDR3 sequences. Sequencing was done on a sample of blood T cells: a sorted CD56 or NKG2C T cell subset, CD4+ or CD8+ T cells, or bulk PBMC T cells (not recorded which). This clonotype was sampled from a man between 18 and 69 years old in good health. The chain recombines TRBV12-3 or TRBV12-4 with TRBJ2-6; TCRdb calls TRBD1, which cannot be checked without DNA. The CDR3 loop is CASTPGDSGANVLTF.